The source of this T cell receptor beta chain is a study of neurological immune-mediated disorders. A single record per CDR3 protein comes from TCRdb applying MiXCR to the 5' RACE reads. The table records 50,000 to 55,000 distinct CDR3 sequences, around a tenth of them present only once. The V gene lost 3 bases and the J gene lost 0 bases, with 15 bases spanning the gap. This CDR3 contains 16 residues. Germline loops: CDR1 SGHTA, CDR2 FQGNSA. This clonotype appeared many times. This TCR was sampled from a man in his 70s with HTLV-1-associated myelopathy (HAM/TSP). This sequence joins TRBV7-2 and TRBJ2-7, with D perhaps TRBD2 (6 bases). Sample: PBMCs. The DNA for the CDR3 is TGTGCCAGCAGCTTTGGGACTTTGTATAGCTCCTACGAGCAGTACTTC. It yields the protein CASSFGTLYSSYEQYF.